Included here is one TCR beta chain sequence, with context. The specificity of this receptor is unknown. No base quality values were provided; no much bigger clone lies one nucleotide off. The sample is drawn from a study of T-cell memory formation after mild COVID-19 (dated by TCRdb to the early 2020s). Study-wide context: Most TCR sequence clusters were specific to one of the two donors. In a couple of donors, T-cell clones that expanded and contracted after mild COVID-19 were tracked by sequencing TCRalpha and TCRbeta repertoires over time. Two young, previously healthy adult volunteers, one female and one male, were included in the cohort. Summary of the overall study and its limitations: SARS-CoV-2 specificity was not confirmed for the second-wave clones peaking on day 37. Balanced CD4/CD8 phenotypes were observed for clones contracting from day 15 to 85, whereas a bias towards CD4+ was observed for a second wave of clones expanding from day 15 to 37. Contracting CD4+ clones appeared mostly in the CM and EM memory subsets, whereas CD8+ clones were enriched in EMRA. Only two mild cases were covered by the study, and larger cohorts that include severe cases with pre-infection samples were considered necessary. The detection of some responding clones in pre-infection memory suggests that pre-existing cross-reactive memory T cells joined the SARS-CoV-2 response.

Ficoll-Paque density gradient centrifugation was used to isolate PBMCs. Sequenced using an Illumina NovaSeq 6000. TCRalpha and TCRbeta cDNA libraries were built by 5'RACE with constant-segment primers, adding sample barcodes and unique molecular identifiers. Trizol reagent was used to extract RNA from every sample. The libraries were amplified in two PCR steps, and the second step added a second sample barcode and Illumina TruSeq adapters. Sequencing of libraries was performed on an Illumina NovaSeq with 2 x 150 bp paired-end reads. Regarding the original processing steps: With migec v1.2.7, reads were demultiplexed and then collapsed into UMI-guided consensus sequences. Using mixcr v2.1.11, UMI consensuses were aligned to TRA and TRB V and J templates and then assembled into clonotypes. Clonotypes were classified as expanded or contracted when called significant by both edgeR and NoisET, with noise models trained on biological replicates. edgeR calls used a false discovery rate-adjusted p below 0.01 and a log2 fold-change threshold of 1. PCA with hierarchical clustering of max-normalized trajectories of the 1000 most abundant clonotypes was used as exploratory dynamics analysis. Separately sequenced CD4+ and CD8+ repertoires were used to assign a CD4 or CD8 phenotype to each responding clone. TCRdb reanalyzed the raw reads on its own, using fastp at Q25 for trimming and MiXCR for clone calling, and kept in-frame beta chains. CDR3 protein sequences are deduplicated, and each keeps its most common genes and DNA. V and J calls and clone size were set by TCRdb, not the authors. The sample records more than 110,000 distinct CDR3 sequences, around 27% of which are singletons. The ten largest clones represent approximately 25% of the sample.

The germline V gene (reference sequence) sets CDR1 to MNHEY and CDR2 to SMNVEV. The CDR3 covers 14 residues, taking in both the cysteine and the phenylalanine. The sequence is cut down to CDR3 DNA, 42 bases in frame from base 1. Trimming leaves V shorter by 5 bases and J shorter by 4 bases, with the junction holding 3 bases beyond the gene matches. The receptor chain draws on TRBV27 and TRBJ2-1; TRBD1 agrees with 9 junctional bases. Sequenced sample: PBMCs or a T cell subset sorted from them (not recorded which). This sequence was found in an adult woman who had mild COVID-19 (a few samples of this study predate the infection). The sample titles of this study are shuffled in the database, so cell type and time point are left out; the donor was told from shared clones. The CDR3 region has the sequence CASSRGTGYNEQFF. In nucleotide form, the sequence is TGTGCCAGCAGTAGAGGGACAGGGTACAATGAGCAGTTCTTC.